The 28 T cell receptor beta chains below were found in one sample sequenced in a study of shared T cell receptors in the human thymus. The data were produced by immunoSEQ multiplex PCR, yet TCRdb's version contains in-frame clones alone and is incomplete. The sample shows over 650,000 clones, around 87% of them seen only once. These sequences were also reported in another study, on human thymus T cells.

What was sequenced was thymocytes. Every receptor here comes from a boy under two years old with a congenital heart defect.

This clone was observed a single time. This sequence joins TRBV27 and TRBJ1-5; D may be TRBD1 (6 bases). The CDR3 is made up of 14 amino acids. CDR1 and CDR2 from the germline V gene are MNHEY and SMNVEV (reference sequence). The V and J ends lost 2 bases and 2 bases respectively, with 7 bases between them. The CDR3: CASSLAGGNQPQHF. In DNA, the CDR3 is TGTGCCAGCAGTTTAGCAGGGGGCAATCAGCCCCAGCATTTT.

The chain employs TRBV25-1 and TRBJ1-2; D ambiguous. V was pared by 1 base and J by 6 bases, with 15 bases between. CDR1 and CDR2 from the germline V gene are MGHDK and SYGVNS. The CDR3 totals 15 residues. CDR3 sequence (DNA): TGTGCCAGCAGTGAATCCAATACTATCTCTGATGGCTACACCTTC. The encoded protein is CASSESNTISDGYTF.

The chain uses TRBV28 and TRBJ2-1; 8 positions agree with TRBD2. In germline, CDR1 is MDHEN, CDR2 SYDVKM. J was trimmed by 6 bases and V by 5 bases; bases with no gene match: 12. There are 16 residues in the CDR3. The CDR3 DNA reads TGTGCCAGCAGTCTCACACGGGGGGGCTCCCTCAATGAGCAGTTCTTC. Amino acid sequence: CASSLTRGGSLNEQFF.

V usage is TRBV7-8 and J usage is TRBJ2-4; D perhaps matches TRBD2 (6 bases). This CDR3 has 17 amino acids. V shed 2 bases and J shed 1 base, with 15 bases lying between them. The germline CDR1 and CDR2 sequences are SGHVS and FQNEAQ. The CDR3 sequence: CASSLFAAREAKNIQYF. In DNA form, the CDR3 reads TGTGCCAGCAGCTTATTCGCCGCCCGGGAGGCCAAAAACATTCAGTACTTC.

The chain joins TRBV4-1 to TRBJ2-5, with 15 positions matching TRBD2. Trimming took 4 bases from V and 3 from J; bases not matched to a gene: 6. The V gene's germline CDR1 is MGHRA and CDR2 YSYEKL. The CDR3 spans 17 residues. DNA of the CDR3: TGCGCCAGCAGCCGCGAGAGGACTAGCGGGAGGGAAGAGACCCAGTACTTC. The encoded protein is CASSRERTSGREETQYF.

CDR3 in DNA: TGTGCCAGCAGTCATGGCCTAGCGGGCGCGCGGGGCGGGGAGCTGTTTTTT. Translating it yields CASSHGLAGARGGELFF. The chain is built from TRBV27 and TRBJ2-2; 8 bases are a match to TRBD2. The germline CDR1 and CDR2 sequences are MNHEY and SMNVEV (reference sequence). CDR3 length: 17 amino acids. V lost 5 bases and J lost 7; bases outside the gene matches: 15.

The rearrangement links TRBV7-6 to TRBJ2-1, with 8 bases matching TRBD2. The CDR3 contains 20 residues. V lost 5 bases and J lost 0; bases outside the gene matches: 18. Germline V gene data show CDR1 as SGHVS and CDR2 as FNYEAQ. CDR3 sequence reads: CASSHGTREAFFVSYNEQFF. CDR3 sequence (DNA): TGTGCCAGCAGCCACGGAACGCGGGAGGCTTTCTTTGTCTCCTACAATGAGCAGTTCTTC.

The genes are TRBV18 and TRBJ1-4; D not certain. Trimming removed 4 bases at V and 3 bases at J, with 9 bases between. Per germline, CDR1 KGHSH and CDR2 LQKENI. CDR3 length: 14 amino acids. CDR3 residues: CASSLQAPNEKLFF. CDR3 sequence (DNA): TGTGCCAGCTCACTACAAGCGCCTAATGAAAAACTGTTTTTT.

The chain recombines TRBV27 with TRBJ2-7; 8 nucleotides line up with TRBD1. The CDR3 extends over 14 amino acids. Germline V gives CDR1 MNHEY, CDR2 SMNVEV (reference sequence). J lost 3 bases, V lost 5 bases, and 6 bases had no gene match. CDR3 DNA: TGTGCCAGCAGTCAGGGACAGGTCGTCTACGAGCAGTACTTC. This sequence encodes CASSQGQVVYEQYF.

CDR3 loop: CASSHWTPQETQYF. In nucleotides, the CDR3 is TGTGCCAGCAGCCATTGGACACCCCAAGAGACCCAGTACTTC. This chain uses TRBV7-2 with TRBJ2-5; possible D gene TRBD1, 5 bases. CDR1 and CDR2 (germline): SGHTA, FQGNSA. V gave up 5 bases and J gave up 1 base, with 11 bases separating them. The CDR3 is made up of 14 amino acids.

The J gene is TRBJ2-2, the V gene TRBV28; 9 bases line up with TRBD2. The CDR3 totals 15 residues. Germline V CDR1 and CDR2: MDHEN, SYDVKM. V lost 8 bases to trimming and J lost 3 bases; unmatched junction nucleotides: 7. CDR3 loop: CASCSGRGYTGELFF. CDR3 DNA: TGTGCCAGCTGTAGCGGGAGAGGGTACACCGGGGAGCTGTTTTTT.

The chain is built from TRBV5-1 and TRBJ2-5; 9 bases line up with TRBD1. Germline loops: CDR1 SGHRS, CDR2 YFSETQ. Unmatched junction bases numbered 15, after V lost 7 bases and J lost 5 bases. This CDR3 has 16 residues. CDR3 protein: CASCQSEQGAGETQYF. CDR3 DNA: TGCGCCAGCTGCCAATCGGAACAGGGGGCAGGGGAGACCCAGTACTTC. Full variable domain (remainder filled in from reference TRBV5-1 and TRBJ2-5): KAGVTQTPRYLIKTRGQQVTLSCSPISGHRSVSWYQQTPGQGLQFLFEYFSETQRNKGNFPGRFSGRQFSNSRSEMNVSTLELGDSALYLCASCQSEQGAGETQYFGPGTRLLVL.

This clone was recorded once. The CDR3 nucleotides are TGTGCCAGCAGTTTATTAGGGGTCCATAGCAATCAGCCCCAGCATTTT. This encodes CASSLLGVHSNQPQHF. The rearrangement links TRBV28 to TRBJ1-5; D may be TRBD1 (5 bases). Deletions cut 1 base from V and 0 bases from J, with 10 bases between. This CDR3 region has 16 residues. Germline CDR1 and CDR2: MDHEN and SYDVKM.

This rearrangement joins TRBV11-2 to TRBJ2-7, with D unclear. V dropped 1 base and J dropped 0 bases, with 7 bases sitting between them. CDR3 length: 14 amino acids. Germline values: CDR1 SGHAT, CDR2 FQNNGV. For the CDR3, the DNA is TGTGCCAGCAGCTTAGTTGGCGGCTCCTACGAGCAGTACTTC. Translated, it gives CASSLVGGSYEQYF.

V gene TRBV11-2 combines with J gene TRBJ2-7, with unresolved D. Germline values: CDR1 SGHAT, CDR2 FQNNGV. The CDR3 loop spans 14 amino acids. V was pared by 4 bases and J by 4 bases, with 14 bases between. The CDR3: CASSSKPTVYEQYF. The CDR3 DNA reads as TGTGCCAGCAGCTCCAAACCGACTGTATACGAGCAGTACTTC. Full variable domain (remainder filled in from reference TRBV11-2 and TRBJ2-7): EAGVAQSPRYKIIEKRQSVAFWCNPISGHATLYWYQQILGQGPKLLIQFQNNGVVDDSQLPKDRFSAERLKGVDSTLKIQPAKLEDSAVYLCASSSKPTVYEQYFGPGTRLTVT.

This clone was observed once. The CDR3 DNA is TGTGCCAGCAGTCACCGGGGGACAGCAACTAATGAAAAACTGTTTTTT. It encodes CASSHRGTATNEKLFF. The chain joins TRBV6-6 to TRBJ1-4; 7 positions agree with TRBD1. Germline V gene sequence: CDR1 MNHNY, CDR2 SVGAGI (reference sequence). J lost 0 bases, V lost 5 bases, and 6 bases had no gene match. CDR3 size: 16 residues.

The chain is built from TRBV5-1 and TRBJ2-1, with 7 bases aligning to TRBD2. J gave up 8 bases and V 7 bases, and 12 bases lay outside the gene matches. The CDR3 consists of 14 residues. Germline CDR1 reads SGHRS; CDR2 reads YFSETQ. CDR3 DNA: TGCGCCAGCTCCGAGCGGGGAAATGGATATGAGCAGTTCTTC. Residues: CASSERGNGYEQFF.

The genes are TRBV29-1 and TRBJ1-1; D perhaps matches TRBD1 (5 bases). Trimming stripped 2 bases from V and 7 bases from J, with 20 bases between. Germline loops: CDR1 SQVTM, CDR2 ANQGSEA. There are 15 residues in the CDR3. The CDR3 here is CSVESRGAAGLEAFF. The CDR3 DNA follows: TGCAGCGTTGAATCTCGGGGTGCAGCGGGGCTTGAAGCTTTCTTT.

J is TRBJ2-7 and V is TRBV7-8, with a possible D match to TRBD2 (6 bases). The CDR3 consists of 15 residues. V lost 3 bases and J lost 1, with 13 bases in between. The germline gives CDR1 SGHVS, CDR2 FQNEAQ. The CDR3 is CASSLAGTVSYEQYF. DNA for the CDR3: TGTGCCAGCAGCTTGGCGGGGACGGTGTCCTACGAGCAGTACTTC.

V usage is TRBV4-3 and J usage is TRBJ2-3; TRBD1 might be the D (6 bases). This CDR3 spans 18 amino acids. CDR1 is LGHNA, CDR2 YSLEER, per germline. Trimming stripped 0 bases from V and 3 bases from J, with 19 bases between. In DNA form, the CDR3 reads TGCGCCAGCAGCCAAGAAAACCGGGACACACTAGGGACAGATACGCAGTATTTT. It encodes CASSQENRDTLGTDTQYF.

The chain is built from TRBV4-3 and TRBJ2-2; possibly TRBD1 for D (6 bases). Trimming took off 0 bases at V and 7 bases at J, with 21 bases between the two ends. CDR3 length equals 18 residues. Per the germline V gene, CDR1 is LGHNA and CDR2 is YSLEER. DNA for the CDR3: TGCGCCAGCAGCCAAGATCGAGAGAACAGGGAGAACGACGGGGAGCTGTTTTTT. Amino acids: CASSQDRENRENDGELFF.

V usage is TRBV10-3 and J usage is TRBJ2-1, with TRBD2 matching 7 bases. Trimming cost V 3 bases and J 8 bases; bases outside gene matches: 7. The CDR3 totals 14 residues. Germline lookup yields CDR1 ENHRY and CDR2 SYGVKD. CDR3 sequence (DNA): TGTGCCATCAGTGACGGCGGGAGCTCGGATGAGCAGTTCTTC. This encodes CAISDGGSSDEQFF.

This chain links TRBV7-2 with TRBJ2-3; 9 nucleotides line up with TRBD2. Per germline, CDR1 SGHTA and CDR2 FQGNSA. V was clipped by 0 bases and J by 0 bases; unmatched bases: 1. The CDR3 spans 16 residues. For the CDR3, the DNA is TGTGCCAGCAGCTTAGCTAGCGGGGGAAGCACAGATACGCAGTATTTT. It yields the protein CASSLASGGSTDTQYF.

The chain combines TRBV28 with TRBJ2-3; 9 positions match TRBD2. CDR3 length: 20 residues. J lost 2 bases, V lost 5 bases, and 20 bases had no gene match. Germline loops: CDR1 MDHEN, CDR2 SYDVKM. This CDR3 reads CASSAPAPGRGGDFTDTQYF. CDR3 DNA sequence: TGTGCCAGCAGTGCTCCAGCCCCAGGGCGGGGGGGCGATTTCACAGATACGCAGTATTTT.

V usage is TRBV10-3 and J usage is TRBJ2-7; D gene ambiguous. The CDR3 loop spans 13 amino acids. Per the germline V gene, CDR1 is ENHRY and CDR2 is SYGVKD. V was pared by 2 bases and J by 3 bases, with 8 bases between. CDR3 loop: CAISETNSYEQYF. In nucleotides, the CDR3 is TGTGCCATCAGTGAGACGAACAGCTACGAGCAGTACTTC.

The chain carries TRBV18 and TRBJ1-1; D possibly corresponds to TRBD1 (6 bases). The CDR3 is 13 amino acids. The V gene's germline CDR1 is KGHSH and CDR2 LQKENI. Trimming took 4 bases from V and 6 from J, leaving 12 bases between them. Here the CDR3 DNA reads TGTGCCAGCTCACTAGGGGGTGGGCCTGAAGCTTTCTTT. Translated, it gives CASSLGGGPEAFF.

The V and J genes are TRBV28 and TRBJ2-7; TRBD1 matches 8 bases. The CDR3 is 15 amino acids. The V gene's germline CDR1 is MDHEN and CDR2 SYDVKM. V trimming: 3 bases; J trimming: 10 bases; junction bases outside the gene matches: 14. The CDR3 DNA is TGTGCCAGCAGTTTTCTCAGGGGGCATTCACGCCACCAGTACTTC. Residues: CASSFLRGHSRHQYF.

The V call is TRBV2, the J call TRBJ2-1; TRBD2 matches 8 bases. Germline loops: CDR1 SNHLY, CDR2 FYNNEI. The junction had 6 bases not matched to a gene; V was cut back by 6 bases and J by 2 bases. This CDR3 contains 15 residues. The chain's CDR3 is CASSAAGRAYNEQFF. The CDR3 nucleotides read TGTGCCAGCAGCGCCGCCGGGAGGGCCTACAATGAGCAGTTCTTC.